This T cell receptor beta chain was identified in a study of control samples from healthy donors and cancer patients. The CDR3 covers 18 residues. The V and J ends lost 4 bases and 8 bases, in that order; junction bases with no gene match: 17. Looked up from germline, CDR1 is LGHNA and CDR2 is YNFKEQ. Profiled with immunoSEQ multiplex PCR; TCRdb holds only in-frame clones, not every one. The profile shows approximately 150,000 clones, over 85% of them singletons. This clonotype was obtained from a man in his late teens or twenties in good health. Specimen: blood. The chain combines TRBV4-2 with TRBJ1-3, with TRBD1 matching over 10 bases. CDR3 in amino acids: CASSPMLGQGNILHTIYF. CDR3 coding DNA: TGTGCCAGCAGCCCGATGCTGGGACAGGGGAATATTCTACACACCATATATTTT.